This T cell receptor (beta chain) was found in a study of T-cell reconstitution after alpha-beta-depleted transplantation in children. Germline V gene sequence: CDR1 LNHDA, CDR2 SQIVND (reference sequence). V lost 3 bases and J lost 1; bases outside the gene matches: 8. The CDR3 loop spans 16 amino acids. Notes on the study in general: Once a year had passed after transplant, T-cell counts and diversity came mostly from newly produced T cells. Expanded graft clones, several hundred of them, were reportedly the source of alpha-beta T cells about two months after transplant.

The authors prepared the TCRbeta library with unique molecular identifiers. Via MiXCR, TCRdb re-called the PCR reads, giving one row per CDR3 protein. The sample lists around 960,000 distinct CDR3 sequences, around 30% occurring once. A note on this clonotype: Its antigen is unknown.

The chain links TRBV19 to TRBJ1-1; 7 bases agree with TRBD1. Source: PBMCs, mostly from graft donor cells, taken 360 days after TCRalphabeta/CD19-depleted stem cell transplant. This clonotype was obtained from a boy in the first two years of life who had a stem cell transplant for SCID, so the T cells may come from the graft donor. The DNA for the CDR3 is TGTGCCAGTAGTATGGGGCCGGGGACAGCGAACACTGAAGCTTTCTTT. This translates into CASSMGPGTANTEAFF. The full variable domain, with the rest looked up from reference TRBV19 and TRBJ1-1, is DGGITQSPKYLFRKEGQNVTLSCEQNLNHDAMYWYRQDPGQGLRLIYYSQIVNDFQKGDIAEGYSVSREKKESFPLTVTSAQKNPTAFYLCASSMGPGTANTEAFFGQGTRLTVV.